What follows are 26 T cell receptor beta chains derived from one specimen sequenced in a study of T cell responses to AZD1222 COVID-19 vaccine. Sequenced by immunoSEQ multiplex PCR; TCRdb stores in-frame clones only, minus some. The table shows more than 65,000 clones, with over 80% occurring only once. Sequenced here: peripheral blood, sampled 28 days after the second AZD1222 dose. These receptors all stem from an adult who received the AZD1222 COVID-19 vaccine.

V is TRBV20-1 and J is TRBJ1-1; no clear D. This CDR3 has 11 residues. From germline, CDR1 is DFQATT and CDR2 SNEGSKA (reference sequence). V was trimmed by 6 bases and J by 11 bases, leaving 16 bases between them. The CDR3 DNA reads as TGCAGTGCCACGGACCCGAGTGGCGCTTTCTTT. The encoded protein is CSATDPSGAFF.

The CDR3 is CASSLQGGYGYTF. The DNA of the CDR3 is TGTGCCAGCAGCCTACAGGGGGGCTATGGCTACACCTTC. The V call is TRBV5-4, the J call TRBJ1-2, with 8 bases aligning to TRBD1. CDR3 length equals 13 residues. CDR1 SGHNT and CDR2 YYREEE come from the germline V gene (reference sequence). The junction had 3 bases not matched to a gene; V was cut back by 4 bases and J by 4 bases.

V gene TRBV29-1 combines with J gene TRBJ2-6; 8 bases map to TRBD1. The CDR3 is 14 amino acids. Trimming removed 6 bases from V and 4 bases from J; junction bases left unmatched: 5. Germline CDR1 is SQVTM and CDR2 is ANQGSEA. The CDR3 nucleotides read TGCAGCGTACAGGGGGTTGGAGGGGCCAACGTCCTGACTTTC. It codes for CSVQGVGGANVLTF.

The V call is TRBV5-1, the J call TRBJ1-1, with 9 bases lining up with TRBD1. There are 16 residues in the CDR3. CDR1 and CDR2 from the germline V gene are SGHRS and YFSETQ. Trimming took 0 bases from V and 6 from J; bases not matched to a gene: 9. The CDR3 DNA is TGCGCCAGCAGCTTGGACCTAACAGGGGGCTGGCCTGAAGCTTTCTTT. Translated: CASSLDLTGGWPEAFF.

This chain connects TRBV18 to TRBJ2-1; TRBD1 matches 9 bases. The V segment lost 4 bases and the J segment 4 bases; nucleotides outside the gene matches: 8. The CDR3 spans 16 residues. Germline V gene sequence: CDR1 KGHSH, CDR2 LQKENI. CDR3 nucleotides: TGTGCCAGCTCACGCCGGGACAGGGTACGGTACAATGAGCAGTTCTTC. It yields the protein CASSRRDRVRYNEQFF.

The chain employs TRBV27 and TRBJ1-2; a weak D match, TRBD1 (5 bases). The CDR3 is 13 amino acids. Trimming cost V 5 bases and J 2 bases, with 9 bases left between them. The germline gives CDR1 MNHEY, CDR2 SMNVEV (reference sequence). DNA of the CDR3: TGTGCCAGCAGTCGAGGGGTCAACTATGGCTACACCTTC. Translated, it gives CASSRGVNYGYTF.

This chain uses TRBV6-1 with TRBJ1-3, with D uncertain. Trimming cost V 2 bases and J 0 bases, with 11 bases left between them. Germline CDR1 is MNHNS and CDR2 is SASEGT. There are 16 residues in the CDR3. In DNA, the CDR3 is TGTGCCAGCAGTGAACTATCGGCGGGCTCTGGAAACACCATATATTTT. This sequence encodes CASSELSAGSGNTIYF.

The CDR3 nucleotides are TGTGCCAGTAGTCCAGGCCGTCGGGAGCAGTACTTC. Protein: CASSPGRREQYF. The chain recombines TRBV19 with TRBJ2-7, with D unresolved. CDR1 and CDR2 from the germline V gene are LNHDA and SQIVND (reference sequence). This CDR3 is built from 12 residues. V gave up 5 bases and J gave up 7 bases, with 12 bases separating them.

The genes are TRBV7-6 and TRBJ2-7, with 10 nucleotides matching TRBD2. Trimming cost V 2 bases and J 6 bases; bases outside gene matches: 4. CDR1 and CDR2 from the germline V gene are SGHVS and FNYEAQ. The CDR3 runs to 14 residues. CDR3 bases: TGTGCCAGCAGCTTACTAGCGGGAGTCGCCGAGCAGTACTTC. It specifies CASSLLAGVAEQYF.

CDR3 amino acids: CASSIWTNTEAFF. The CDR3 DNA reads TGTGCCAGCAGCATATGGACCAACACTGAAGCTTTCTTT. The chain uses TRBV5-4 and TRBJ1-1; no firm D call. The CDR3 length is 13 residues. Germline V gives CDR1 SGHNT, CDR2 YYREEE (reference sequence). The germline V and J ends were trimmed by 4 bases and 2 bases, with 9 bases remaining between them.

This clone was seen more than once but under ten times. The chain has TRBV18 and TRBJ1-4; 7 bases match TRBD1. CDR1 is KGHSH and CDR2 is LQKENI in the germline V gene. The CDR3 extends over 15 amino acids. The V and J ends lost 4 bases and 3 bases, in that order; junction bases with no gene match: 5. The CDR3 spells CASSQGTAANEKLFF. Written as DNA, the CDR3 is TGTGCCAGCTCACAGGGGACAGCCGCTAATGAAAAACTGTTTTTT.

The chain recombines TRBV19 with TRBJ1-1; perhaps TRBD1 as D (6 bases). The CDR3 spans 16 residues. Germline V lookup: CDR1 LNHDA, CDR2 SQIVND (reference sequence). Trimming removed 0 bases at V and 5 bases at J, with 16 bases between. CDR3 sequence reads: CASSIDPGGGSTEAFF. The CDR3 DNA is TGTGCCAGTAGTATAGACCCCGGAGGGGGATCAACTGAAGCTTTCTTT. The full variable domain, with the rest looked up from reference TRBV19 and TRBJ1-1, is DGGITQSPKYLFRKEGQNVTLSCEQNLNHDAMYWYRQDPGQGLRLIYYSQIVNDFQKGDIAEGYSVSREKKESFPLTVTSAQKNPTAFYLCASSIDPGGGSTEAFFGQGTRLTVV.

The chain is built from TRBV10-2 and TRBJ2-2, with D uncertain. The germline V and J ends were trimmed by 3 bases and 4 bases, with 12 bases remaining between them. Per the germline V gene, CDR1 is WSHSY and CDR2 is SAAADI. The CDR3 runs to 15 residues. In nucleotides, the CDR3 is TGCGCCAGCAGTGACAGACTGCAAGGCACCGGGGAGCTGTTTTTT. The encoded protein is CASSDRLQGTGELFF.

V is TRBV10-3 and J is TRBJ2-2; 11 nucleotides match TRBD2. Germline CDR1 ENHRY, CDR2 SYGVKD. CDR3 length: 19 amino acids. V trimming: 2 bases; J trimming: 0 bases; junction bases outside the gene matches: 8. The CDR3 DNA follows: TGTGCCATCAGTGAGCGGTTACTAGCGGGGGCCTCGAACACCGGGGAGCTGTTTTTT. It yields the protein CAISERLLAGASNTGELFF.

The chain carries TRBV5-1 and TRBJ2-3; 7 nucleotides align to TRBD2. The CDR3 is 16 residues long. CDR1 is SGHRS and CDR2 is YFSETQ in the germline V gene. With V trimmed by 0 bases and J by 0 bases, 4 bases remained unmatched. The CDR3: CASSLAELASTDTQYF. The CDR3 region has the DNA TGCGCCAGCAGCTTGGCCGAACTAGCGAGCACAGATACGCAGTATTTT.

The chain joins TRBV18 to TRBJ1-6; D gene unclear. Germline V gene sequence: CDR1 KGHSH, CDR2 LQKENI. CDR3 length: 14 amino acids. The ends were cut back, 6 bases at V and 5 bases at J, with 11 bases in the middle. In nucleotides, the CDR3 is TGTGCCAGCTCCTCTAGGACTGATAATTCACCCCTCCACTTT. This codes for CASSSRTDNSPLHF.

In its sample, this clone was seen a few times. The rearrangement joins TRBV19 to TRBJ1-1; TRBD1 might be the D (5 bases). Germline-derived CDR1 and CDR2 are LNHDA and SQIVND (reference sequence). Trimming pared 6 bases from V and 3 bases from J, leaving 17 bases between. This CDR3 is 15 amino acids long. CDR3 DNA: TGTGCCAGTAGGGGACTTTATGGACGGGACACTGAAGCTTTCTTT. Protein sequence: CASRGLYGRDTEAFF.

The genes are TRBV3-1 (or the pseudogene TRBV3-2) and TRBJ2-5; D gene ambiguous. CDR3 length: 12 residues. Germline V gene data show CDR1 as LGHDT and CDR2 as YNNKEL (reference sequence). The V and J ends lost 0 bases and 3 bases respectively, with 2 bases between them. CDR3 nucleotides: TGTGCCAGCAGCCAAGAGGAAGAGACCCAGTACTTC. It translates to CASSQEEETQYF.

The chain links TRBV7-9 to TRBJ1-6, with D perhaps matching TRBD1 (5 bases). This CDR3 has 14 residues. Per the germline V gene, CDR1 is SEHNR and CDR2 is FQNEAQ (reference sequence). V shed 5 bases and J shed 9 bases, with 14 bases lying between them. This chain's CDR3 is CASSGQGSSSPLHF. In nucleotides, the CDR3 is TGTGCCAGCAGCGGGCAGGGTAGTAGTTCACCCCTCCACTTT.

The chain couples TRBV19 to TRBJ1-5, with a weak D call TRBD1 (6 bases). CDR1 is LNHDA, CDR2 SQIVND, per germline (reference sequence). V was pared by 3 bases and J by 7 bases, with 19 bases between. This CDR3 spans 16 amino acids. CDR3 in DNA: TGTGCCAGTAGTATTCCCCAACTACGGAGGGGGCAGCCCCAGCATTTT. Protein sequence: CASSIPQLRRGQPQHF.

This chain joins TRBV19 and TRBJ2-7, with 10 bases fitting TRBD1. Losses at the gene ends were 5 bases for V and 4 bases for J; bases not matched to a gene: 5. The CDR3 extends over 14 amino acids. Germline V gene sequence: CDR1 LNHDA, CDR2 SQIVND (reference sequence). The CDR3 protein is CASSPGTGEYEQYF. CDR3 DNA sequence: TGTGCCAGTAGTCCCGGGACAGGGGAGTACGAGCAGTACTTC.

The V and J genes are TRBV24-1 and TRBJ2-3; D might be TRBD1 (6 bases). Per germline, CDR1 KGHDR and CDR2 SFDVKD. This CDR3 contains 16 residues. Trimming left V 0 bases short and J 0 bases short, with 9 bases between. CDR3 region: CATSDLSQGSTDTQYF. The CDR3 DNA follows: TGTGCCACCAGTGATTTGAGTCAGGGGAGCACAGATACGCAGTATTTT.

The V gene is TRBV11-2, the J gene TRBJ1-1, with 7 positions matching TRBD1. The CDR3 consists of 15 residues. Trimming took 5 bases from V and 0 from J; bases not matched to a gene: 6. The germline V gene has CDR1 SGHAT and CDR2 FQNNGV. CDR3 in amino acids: CASSPGQFLNTEAFF. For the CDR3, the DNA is TGTGCCAGCAGCCCGGGACAGTTCCTGAACACTGAAGCTTTCTTT.

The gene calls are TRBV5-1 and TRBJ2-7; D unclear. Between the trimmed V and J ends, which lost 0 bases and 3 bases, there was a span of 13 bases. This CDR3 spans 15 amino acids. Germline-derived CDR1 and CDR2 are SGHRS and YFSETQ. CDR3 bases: TGCGCCAGCAGCTTGGTCGCGGAACCTATCTACGAGCAGTACTTC. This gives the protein CASSLVAEPIYEQYF.

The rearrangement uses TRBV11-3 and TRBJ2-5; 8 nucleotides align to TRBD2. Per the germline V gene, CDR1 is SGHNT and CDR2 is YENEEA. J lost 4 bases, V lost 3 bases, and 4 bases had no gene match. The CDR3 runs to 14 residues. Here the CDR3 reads CASSFLSGGETQYF. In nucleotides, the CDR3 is TGTGCCAGCAGCTTTTTGAGCGGGGGAGAGACCCAGTACTTC.

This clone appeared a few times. The CDR3 nucleotides are TGTGCCAGCTCACCACCGTCCCCTGGGACCCAGTACTTC. Translated: CASSPPSPGTQYF. The chain employs TRBV18 and TRBJ2-5; D gene unclear. V lost 0 bases and J lost 7, with 9 bases in between. CDR1 and CDR2 from the germline V gene are KGHSH and LQKENI. The length of the CDR3 is 13 residues.